Listed below are T cell receptor beta chains from one sample, sequenced in a study of T cells in localized non-small cell lung cancer. The method was immunoSEQ multiplex PCR; TCRdb's version includes in-frame clones alone and lacks a portion of them. The sample lists 75,000 to 85,000 clones; 70% to 90% were seen once. Sample: peripheral blood, taken before any cancer treatment. The receptors were gathered from a female donor over 55 with stage I lung adenocarcinoma. CDR3s include the opening cysteine and the closing phenylalanine or tryptophan. The order of the fields is CDR3 DNA, CDR3 protein, J gene, D gene, V gene, clone size. The D gene is left open where the match is weak. The size entry is marked missing in some rows and otherwise reads once, few, many or a size class.

TGTGCCAGCAGCTTAATCCCCCGGAATCGGGACCCAGATACGCAGTATTTT CASSLIPRNRDPDTQYF TRBJ2-3 - TRBV7-3 -
TGTGCCAGCAGCTTGGTGGCTAGCGGGGGCCGGGGCACCGGGGAGCTGTTTTTT CASSLVASGGRGTGELFF TRBJ2-2 TRBD2 TRBV5-4 -
TGTGCCAGCAGTTTGCTCGGCTACGAGCAGTACTTC CASSLLGYEQYF TRBJ2-7 - TRBV6-5 -
TGTGCCAGCAGTTTGGGACAGCATGGTTGGGAGACCCAGTACTTC CASSLGQHGWETQYF TRBJ2-5 TRBD1 TRBV27 -
TGTGCCATCAGCACAGGGGAGGGGAGCAATCAGCCCCAGCATTTT CAISTGEGSNQPQHF TRBJ1-5 TRBD1 TRBV10-3 -
TGCGCCAGCAGCTTTGGGACAGGGGCATACCTCAACACTGAAGCTTTCTTT CASSFGTGAYLNTEAFF TRBJ1-1 TRBD1 TRBV5-1 -
TGTGCCAGCACCAAACTGGGGGGGTATGGCTACACCTTC CASTKLGGYGYTF TRBJ1-2 - TRBV7-8 -
TGTGCCAGCAGTGAAGGACAGGGCCAGCCCCAGCATTTT CASSEGQGQPQHF TRBJ1-5 TRBD1 TRBV6-1 -
TGTGCCAGCAGTGAATGGGGAGGTCAGCCCCAGCATTTT CASSEWGGQPQHF TRBJ1-5 - TRBV6-5 -
TGTGCCAGCAGAGGGCAGGGTGTCCTCTATGGCTACACCTTC CASRGQGVLYGYTF TRBJ1-2 - TRBV27 -
TGTGCCACTCCGTCAGCGGGGAGATACGAGCAGTACTTC CATPSAGRYEQYF TRBJ2-7 TRBD2 TRBV10-3 -
TGTGCCAGCAGTTACTCGTGGTTTAGCAATCAGCCCCAGCATTTT CASSYSWFSNQPQHF TRBJ1-5 - TRBV6-5 -
TGTGCCTGGACCGGGGAATATAATTCACCCCTCCACTTT CAWTGEYNSPLHF TRBJ1-6 - TRBV30 -
TGTGCCTGCCGTCGGGCAGCTAATGAAAAACTGTTTTTT CACRRAANEKLFF TRBJ1-4 - TRBV30 -
TGTGCCAGCAGCATCGGACAGGGGGTGGACACCGGGGAGCTGTTTTTT CASSIGQGVDTGELFF TRBJ2-2 TRBD1 TRBV9 -
TGTGCCAGCAGTTTACAGGGGACGGGCAATCAGCCCCAGCATTTT CASSLQGTGNQPQHF TRBJ1-5 - TRBV27 -
TGTGCCAGCCGGCCAGGGGTCAATTCACCCCTCCACTTT CASRPGVNSPLHF TRBJ1-6 - TRBV6-5 -
TGTGCCAGCAGCTTAGGGCAGGCGGTTAATAATAATGAGCAGTTCTTC CASSLGQAVNNNEQFF TRBJ2-1 - TRBV11-2 few
TGTGCCAGCAGCATGGACAGGTCAAATTACAATGAGCAGTTCTTC CASSMDRSNYNEQFF TRBJ2-1 TRBD1 TRBV5-6 few
TGTGCCAGCAGCGTAGGTCCCCAGAACACTGAAGCTTTCTTT CASSVGPQNTEAFF TRBJ1-1 - TRBV9 -
TGTGCCAGCAGCAGCTACCAGGGGGATGTTCAGCCCCAGCATTTT CASSSYQGDVQPQHF TRBJ1-5 TRBD1 TRBV5-8 -
TGTGCCAGCGGTCAAGGACGGCGCTCCTATAATTCACCCCTCCACTTT CASGQGRRSYNSPLHF TRBJ1-6 - TRBV6-6 -
TGTGCCAGCAGCGCTGGATACACTGAAGCTTTCTTT CASSAGYTEAFF TRBJ1-1 - TRBV7-9 many
TGTGCCACCAGCAGAGATCCCAGGGCCCAAAACATTCAGTACTTC CATSRDPRAQNIQYF TRBJ2-4 - TRBV15 -
TGTGCCAGCAGACTTGACACTGCGGGAGGTTTGACCGGGGAGCTGTTTTTT CASRLDTAGGLTGELFF TRBJ2-2 TRBD2 TRBV28 -
TGTGCCGGTGCTGAGGTCACTGAAGCTTTCTTT CAGAEVTEAFF TRBJ1-1 - TRBV30 -
TGTGCCAGCAGTGAAAGGGTCTCTGGGGCCAACGTCCTGACTTTC CASSERVSGANVLTF TRBJ2-6 - TRBV2 -